This T cell receptor (beta chain) stems from a study of blood T cells in healthy people across ages (dated by TCRdb to between 2015 and 2016). Turning to the overall study: In model experiments, roughly one uniquely barcoded TCR beta cDNA molecule per two T cells was captured by template switching. For two donors (one aged 18 to 30 and one aged 80 or older), the study analyzed two additional independent replicas of 1 million unique cDNA reads from the same blood draw. Age-related changes in TCR beta repertoire diversity were measured in the study by deep sequencing normalized with unique cDNA molecular identifiers. The donors were split into four age groups: young (average 16 years), middle-aged (around 40), aged (about 56) and long-lived (roughly 86). Here is what the overall study found, with its caveats: Estimates of total diversity based on one million sequenced T cells were considered lower bounds and underestimates. Because profiling used bulk unsorted PBMCs, naive and antigen-experienced compartments could not be compared conclusively. Observed TCR beta diversity correlated strongly with the percentage of naive T cells measured by flow cytometry. Compared with the aged group, the long-lived group had more naive CD4+ T cells, fewer expanded clones and increased TCR diversity, suggesting age selection. Observed TCR beta diversity per million T cells fell roughly linearly with age, and a significant reduction was already apparent by age around 40. Because the CMV infection status of the donors was unknown, age-related changes in expanded clonotypes may potentially have been confounded.

This clonotype was detected only a few times. The target of this receptor is not known. No qualities accompany the bases; no much larger clone lies one base away. Library generation was performed with 5' RACE. The data were produced on an Illumina HiSeq 2500. The second PCR ran for about 6 to 12 cycles and used a J-beta primer mix along with a sample-barcoded 5' primer. A unique molecular identifier was introduced onto each TCR beta cDNA molecule by a template-switch 5' adaptor carrying 12 random nucleotides. Each sample yielded at least 3 million CDR3-containing paired-end reads. First-strand cDNA was synthesized from all RNA with the Mint cDNA synthesis kit, primed by a TRBC-specific oligonucleotide. After uracil-DNA glycosylase treatment, a first 18-cycle PCR used universal primers M1SS and BC2_uni_R on all cDNA. The study's processing was this. Normalization of each sample was performed by random selection of 1 million high-quality reads, each carrying a distinct molecular identifier. Reads with shared molecular identifiers were discarded instead of being binned into consensus sequences. CDR3 identification, clonotype clustering and error correction used MiTCR with a Q25 quality threshold and the strictest error-elimination algorithm. A nonparametric unseen species model with Euler transformation was used to estimate lower-bound total TCR beta diversity. TCRdb handled the public reads itself, with Q25 trimming in fastp and clone calling in MiXCR, and kept productive beta chains. Entries that share a CDR3 protein sequence are merged under the most common genes and DNA. For this entry, the V and J calls and clone size follow TCRdb and not the study's own pipeline. For this sample there are over 450,000 distinct CDR3 sequences; 24% appear just once. Approximately 10% of the sample rests with the top ten.

Donors were approximately 42 systemically healthy Caucasian individuals from Russia aged roughly 6 to 100 years. Roughly 9 milliliters of peripheral blood were drawn from each donor into EDTA-treated Vacutainer tubes. Ficoll-Paque density-gradient centrifugation was used to isolate PBMCs, with at least 6 million obtained per sample. Total RNA was extracted from PBMCs with Trizol reagent, with at least 6 micrograms obtained per sample. The percentages of naive CD45RAhigh/CD27high T cells were determined by flow cytometry on a PBMC aliquot from every donor. Per the germline V gene (reference sequence), DFQATT is the CDR1 and SNEGSKA is the CDR2. The CDR3 spans 14 residues, from the cysteine through the phenylalanine. CDR3 DNA only is kept here, 42 bases in frame from base 1. The same data also went into a second study, on T cells of mothers and their children. Drawing on the second study: Nine systemically healthy Caucasian individuals, comprising three mothers and their six children, were included as donors. cDNA synthesis consumed the entire amount of extracted RNA, loaded at roughly 1.5 ug RNA in each 15 ul reaction. In the second PCR, the M1S primer introduced both the sample barcodes and 2-4 random nucleotides. Over 8 million TCR beta CDR3 reads were obtained for each mother, and approximately 3 million reads were obtained for each child. TCR recombination output is similarly shaped by thymic selection in related and unrelated pairs, with a minor effect exerted by inherited differences. Normalized repertoire overlap was always found to be slightly, but never significantly, higher in related mother-child pairs than in unrelated mother-child pairs. With a sensitivity of about 100 clones per million clonotypes, no persistent microchimeric T cell clones were detected. To look for features that set related mother-child pairs apart from unrelated individuals, the researchers ran deep NGS to compare the TCR beta repertoires of mothers and children. Mothers averaged roughly 36 +/- 4 years of age and children averaged about 10 +/- 4 years. Libraries were sequenced on Illumina HiSeq 2000 with 100+100 nt paired-end reads after adapter ligation with NEBNext reagents. To prevent cross-contamination, the mother and child libraries were prepared one month apart and sequenced in separate runs. For each donor, somewhere between roughly 500,000 and 2,100,000 distinct TCR beta clonotypes were identified. Naive TCR beta clonotypes were estimated from low-frequency clonotypes matched to each donor's FACS-determined naive share, without sorting.

The source material was blood. The rearranged segments are TRBV20-1 and TRBJ2-3; the D gene lacks a confident call. The sequence was obtained from a boy aged 5-17 years in good health. Here the CDR3 is given as CSPQEASITDTQYF. The DNA sequence reads TGCAGCCCCCAAGAGGCGTCGATCACAGATACGCAGTATTTT.